A selection of T cell receptor beta chains follows, all from one sample in a study of blood T cell repertoires in COVID-19. The table came from immunoSEQ multiplex PCR; TCRdb's copy has only in-frame clones and leaves some out. The sample includes 150,000 or so clones, around 81% of them seen just once. The sequencing sample was made of peripheral blood. These TCRs come from a man in his sixties with active or convalescent COVID-19. Each CDR3 is given with its conserved first and last residue. Each record gives: clone size, D gene, J gene, V gene, CDR3 DNA, CDR3 protein. A D gene is named only where the DNA matches it firmly. A row's size may be missing; if present it is once, few, many or a size class.

NA	NA	TRBJ1-5	TRBV19	TGTGCCAGTATTCAGGGGAACAGCAATCAGCCCCAGCATTTT	CASIQGNSNQPQHF
NA	TRBD2	TRBJ2-1	TRBV24-1	TGTGCCACCTCTAATCCTAGCGGCTACAATGAGCAGTTCTTC	CATSNPSGYNEQFF
NA	NA	TRBJ2-2	TRBV7-9	TGTGCCAGCAGCTTAGGCCTAGGGGGCACCGGGGAGCTGTTTTTT	CASSLGLGGTGELFF
NA	TRBD2	TRBJ2-2	TRBV19	TGTGCCAGTAGCCGGGAGGGCCACGGCGGGGAGCTGTTTTTT	CASSREGHGGELFF
once	TRBD1	TRBJ1-2	TRBV4-2	TGTGCCAGCAGCCATGAACAGGGGGACTATGGCTACACCTTC	CASSHEQGDYGYTF
NA	NA	TRBJ1-3	TRBV5-4	TGTGCCAGCAGCTTAGGAGGGGACGGAGGAAACACCATATATTTT	CASSLGGDGGNTIYF
NA	TRBD2	TRBJ2-1	TRBV6-5	TGTGCCACCCAGCGGGAGTCCTACAATGAGCAGTTCTTC	CATQRESYNEQFF
few	NA	TRBJ2-1	TRBV7-2	TGTGCCAGCAGCCGTACAGACGTTGAGCAGTTCTTC	CASSRTDVEQFF
NA	TRBD2	TRBJ2-3	TRBV9	TGTGCCAGCAGCCTAGGTCTGGCGGGAGGGAGGACAGATACGCAGTATTTT	CASSLGLAGGRTDTQYF
NA	NA	TRBJ1-2	TRBV7-3	TGTGCCAGCAGCTATGACACCGGAAATGGCTACACCTTC	CASSYDTGNGYTF
NA	TRBD1	TRBJ2-5	TRBV5-1	TGCGCCAGCAGCTTGGACAGGGGGTACGTGGAGACCCAGTACTTC	CASSLDRGYVETQYF
few	NA	TRBJ1-1	TRBV11-2	TGTGCCAGCAGCCCGCGCAAACAGGACCTGAACACTGAAGCTTTCTTT	CASSPRKQDLNTEAFF
NA	TRBD1	TRBJ1-1	TRBV29-1	TGCAGCGTTGAAGGGGCGACAGGGGAGTTCTTAGCTTTCTTT	CSVEGATGEFLAFF
NA	TRBD2	TRBJ2-3	TRBV7-2	TGTGCCAGCAGCCCCCGGACTAGCGTTTCAGATACGCAGTATTTT	CASSPRTSVSDTQYF
NA	NA	TRBJ2-7	TRBV5-6	TGTGCCAGCAGCCCGGGGGAGAGAGGGCAGTACTTC	CASSPGERGQYF
NA	TRBD1	TRBJ1-2	TRBV28	TGTGCCAGCAGTTCCTCAGGACAGGCGTTATATGGCTACACCTTC	CASSSSGQALYGYTF
NA	NA	TRBJ2-7	TRBV5-1	TGCGCCAGCATTAGCGGAACCTACGAGCAGTACTTC	CASISGTYEQYF
NA	NA	TRBJ1-5	TRBV21-1	TGTGCCAGCAGCAAGGGGGGGGCGGTTAGCAATCAGCCCCAGCATTTT	CASSKGGAVSNQPQHF
NA	NA	TRBJ2-2	TRBV14	TGTGCCAGCAGCCAAGAGTCTGTTCTACTAGGACGAGGACCCGGGGAGCTGTTTTTT	CASSQESVLLGRGPGELFF
once	NA	TRBJ1-3	TRBV21-1	TGTGCCACCAGGGACAGGGGCTCTGGAAACACCATATATTTT	CATRDRGSGNTIYF
once	NA	TRBJ2-2	TRBV21-1	TGTGCCAGCAGCAAACCCCCAGCGGGAGGGCCGAACACCGGGGAGCTGTTTTTT	CASSKPPAGGPNTGELFF
NA	TRBD1	TRBJ1-6	TRBV10-3	TGTGCCATCAGGGGGACAGGCCCCACACCCCTCCACTTT	CAIRGTGPTPLHF
NA	NA	TRBJ2-1	TRBV9	TGTGCCAGCAGCGTAGCTGGGGGAGGATCCGACAACTCCTACAATGAGCAGTTCTTC	CASSVAGGGSDNSYNEQFF
NA	NA	TRBJ1-1	TRBV3-1/TRBV3-2	TGTGCCAGCAGCCAGCGGGGGGACACTGAAGCTTTCTTT	CASSQRGDTEAFF
NA	TRBD1	TRBJ2-7	TRBV6-1	TGTGCCAGCAGTGATACCGGGACAGGGGGCCCCTACGAGCAGTACTTC	CASSDTGTGGPYEQYF
NA	NA	TRBJ2-2	TRBV12-5	TGTGCTAGTGGTCCGTCGAGCTTAACCGGGGAGCTGTTTTTT	CASGPSSLTGELFF
NA	NA	TRBJ2-2	TRBV6-6	TGTGCCAGCAGCTTAACCGGGGGGAACACCGGGGAGCTGTTTTTT	CASSLTGGNTGELFF
NA	TRBD1	TRBJ1-4	TRBV15	TGTGCCACCAGCAGAGATTCGGGACAGGGATTGGAAAAACTGTTTTTT	CATSRDSGQGLEKLFF
NA	TRBD2	TRBJ2-2	TRBV4-2	TGTGCCAGCAGCCAAGGACCCCTAAGCGGGAGAGGGGCCGGGGAGCTGTTTTTT	CASSQGPLSGRGAGELFF
NA	TRBD1	TRBJ2-3	TRBV5-1	TGCGCCAGCAGTACCCCGGGGACAGCCAGCACAGATACGCAGTATTTT	CASSTPGTASTDTQYF
NA	NA	TRBJ2-7	TRBV5-1	TGCGCCAGCAGCTTGGACCGGGGAGAGCAGTACTTC	CASSLDRGEQYF
NA	TRBD1	TRBJ1-1	TRBV18	TGTGCCAGCCCTGGACAGGGAAGAACTGAAGCTTTCTTT	CASPGQGRTEAFF
NA	TRBD2	TRBJ2-3	TRBV24-1	TGTGCCACCAGTGATGCCGGAAGCGGGAGGGCCGCGGATACGCAGTATTTT	CATSDAGSGRAADTQYF
NA	NA	TRBJ1-5	TRBV24-1	TGTGCCACCAGTGACGCCGCCTTTGGGCGCAATCAGCCCCAGCATTTT	CATSDAAFGRNQPQHF
NA	NA	TRBJ1-2	TRBV29-1	TGCACGACACGGTCGGGGTATGGCTACACCTTC	CTTRSGYGYTF
NA	TRBD1	TRBJ2-1	TRBV7-7	TGTGCCAGCAGCTCCGACAGGGGCCCCTACAATGAGCAGTTCTTC	CASSSDRGPYNEQFF
NA	TRBD1	TRBJ1-1	TRBV3-1/TRBV3-2	TGTGCCAGCAGCCACAGGGGGCGGGACACTGAAGCTTTCTTT	CASSHRGRDTEAFF
NA	TRBD1	TRBJ2-7	TRBV7-9	TGTGCCACCCTCAGGGACAGCTCCTACGAGCAGTACTTC	CATLRDSSYEQYF
once	TRBD1	TRBJ1-4	TRBV6-4	TGTGCCAGCAGTGACTCGATAATGCAGGGGGCTGAAAAACTGTTTTTT	CASSDSIMQGAEKLFF
NA	TRBD1	TRBJ1-1	TRBV28	TGTGCCAGCAGCCTAGGACAGGTGGCGTCCACTGAAGCTTTCTTT	CASSLGQVASTEAFF
NA	TRBD2	TRBJ2-1	TRBV7-9	TGTGCCAGCAGCTTCAGCGGGAACAATGAGCAGTTCTTC	CASSFSGNNEQFF
NA	TRBD1	TRBJ1-4	TRBV28	TGTGCCAGCAGTTCCCCCGGGACAGGGGGCGCTTTTGGTGAAAAACTGTTTTTT	CASSSPGTGGAFGEKLFF
NA	NA	TRBJ2-7	TRBV29-1	TGCAGCGTTGAGGCTAGCGCGTCCTACGAGCAGTACTTC	CSVEASASYEQYF
NA	NA	TRBJ2-1	TRBV14	TGTGCCAGCAGCCAAGATATCGCGGTGTACTACAATGAGCAGTTCTTC	CASSQDIAVYYNEQFF
NA	NA	TRBJ1-5	TRBV28	TGTGCCAGCAGTTTGTTACAGAGCAATCAGCCCCAGCATTTT	CASSLLQSNQPQHF
NA	NA	TRBJ1-2	TRBV10-3	TGTGCCATCGGACAATATGGCTACACCTTC	CAIGQYGYTF
NA	NA	TRBJ2-3	TRBV11-3	TGTGCCAGCAGCTTAGATGGGGCGACAGATACGCAGTATTTT	CASSLDGATDTQYF
NA	NA	TRBJ1-4	TRBV6-5	TGTGCCAGCAGCCTAGGGGGTGATGCGGAAAAACTGTTTTTT	CASSLGGDAEKLFF
NA	TRBD1	TRBJ1-1	TRBV6-4	TGTGCCAGCAGACCAGGACAGGGTCTGTGGACTGAAGCTTTCTTT	CASRPGQGLWTEAFF
NA	TRBD2	TRBJ2-3	TRBV15	TGTGCCACCAGCAGAGCACATTTCCGAGCTAGCGGGAGCACAGATACGCAGTATTTT	CATSRAHFRASGSTDTQYF
NA	TRBD1	TRBJ2-1	TRBV29-1	TGCAGCGTTGGCCACGGGACAGAATCGAACAATGAGCAGTTCTTC	CSVGHGTESNNEQFF
NA	TRBD1	TRBJ2-5	TRBV10-3	TGTGCCATCAGCGGGGACAGAGAGACCCAGTACTTC	CAISGDRETQYF
NA	TRBD1	TRBJ2-3	TRBV11-1	TGTGCCAGCAGCCCCCAGACAGGGGTGGGCACAGATACGCAGTATTTT	CASSPQTGVGTDTQYF
once	TRBD2	TRBJ2-1	TRBV7-3	TGTGCCAGCGGACTAGCGGGAGGGCCGGGAAATGAGCAGTTCTTC	CASGLAGGPGNEQFF